This T cell receptor beta chain stems from a study of beta chain features in type 1 diabetes. On this clone itself: Its antigen remains unknown.

Investigators reverse transcribed all isolated RNA, so they sequenced expressed TCRB transcripts. Produced via immunoSEQ multiplex PCR; TCRdb's table is partial and in-frame only. The sample includes about 710,000 clones, more than 13% of them seen just once. Germline CDR1 SGHRS, CDR2 YFSETQ. CDR3 length: 19 residues. J lost 4 bases, V lost 1 base, and 16 bases had no gene match. Broader study findings: Type 1 diabetes patients had TCRB CDR3s that were shorter (moderately but significantly so) in all four CD4+ subsets. The study left unresolved whether HLA type influences TCRB rearrangement. Within the patient group, naive, central memory and Treg TCRB repertoires appeared more similar to each other than within healthy donors.

The J gene is TRBJ1-5, the V gene TRBV5-1, with 8 positions matching TRBD1. The source is a man aged 18 to 30 with type 1 diabetes. Specimen: naive CD4+ T cells from blood. CDR3 nucleotide sequence: TGCGCCAGCAGCTTGAGCCCTGGACAGGGCACAATGCTAAATCAGCCCCAGCATTTT. It codes for CASSLSPGQGTMLNQPQHF.